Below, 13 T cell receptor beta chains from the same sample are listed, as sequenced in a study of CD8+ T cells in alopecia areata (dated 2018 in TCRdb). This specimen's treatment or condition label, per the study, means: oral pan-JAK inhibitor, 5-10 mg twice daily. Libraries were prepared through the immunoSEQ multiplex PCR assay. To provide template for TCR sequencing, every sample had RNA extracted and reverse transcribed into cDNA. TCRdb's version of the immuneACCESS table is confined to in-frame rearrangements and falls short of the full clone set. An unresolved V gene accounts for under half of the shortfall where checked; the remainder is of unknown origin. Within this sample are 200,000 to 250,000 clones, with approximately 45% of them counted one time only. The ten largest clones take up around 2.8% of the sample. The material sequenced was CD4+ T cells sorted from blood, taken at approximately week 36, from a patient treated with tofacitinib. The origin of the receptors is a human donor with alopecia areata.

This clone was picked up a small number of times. This CDR3 reads CATRIGSSYEQYF. CDR3 coding DNA: TGTGCCACCCGAATCGGGAGCTCCTACGAGCAGTACTTC. The V and J genes are TRBV6-6 and TRBJ2-7; D may be TRBD2 (6 bases). The CDR3 consists of 13 residues. Germline CDR1 MNHNY, CDR2 SVGAGI (reference sequence). V gave up 10 bases and J gave up 0 bases, with 13 bases separating them.

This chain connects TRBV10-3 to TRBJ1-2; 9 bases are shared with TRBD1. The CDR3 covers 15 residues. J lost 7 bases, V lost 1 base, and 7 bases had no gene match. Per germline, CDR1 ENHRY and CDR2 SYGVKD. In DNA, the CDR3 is TGTGCCATCAGTGAGTGGACAGGGGTCTCCTTTGGCTACACCTTC. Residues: CAISEWTGVSFGYTF.

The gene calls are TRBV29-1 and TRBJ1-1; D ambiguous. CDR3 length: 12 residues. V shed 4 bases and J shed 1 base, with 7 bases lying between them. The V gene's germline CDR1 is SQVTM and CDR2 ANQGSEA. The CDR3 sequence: CSVGSGNTEAFF. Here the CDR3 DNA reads TGCAGCGTTGGGTCCGGGAACACTGAAGCTTTCTTT.

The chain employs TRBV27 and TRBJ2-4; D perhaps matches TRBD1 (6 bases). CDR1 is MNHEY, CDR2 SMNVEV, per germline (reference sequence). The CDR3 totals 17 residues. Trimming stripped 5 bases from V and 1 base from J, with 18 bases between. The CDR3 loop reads CASSPEWGLGAKNIQYF. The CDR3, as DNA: TGTGCCAGCAGTCCGGAGTGGGGGCTCGGGGCCAAAAACATTCAGTACTTC.

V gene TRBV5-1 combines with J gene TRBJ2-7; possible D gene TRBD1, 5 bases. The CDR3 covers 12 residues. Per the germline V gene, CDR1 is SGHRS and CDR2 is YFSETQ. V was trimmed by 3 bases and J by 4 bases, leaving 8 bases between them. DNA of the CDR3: TGCGCCAGCAGCTCGCAGGGATACGAGCAGTACTTC. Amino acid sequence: CASSSQGYEQYF.

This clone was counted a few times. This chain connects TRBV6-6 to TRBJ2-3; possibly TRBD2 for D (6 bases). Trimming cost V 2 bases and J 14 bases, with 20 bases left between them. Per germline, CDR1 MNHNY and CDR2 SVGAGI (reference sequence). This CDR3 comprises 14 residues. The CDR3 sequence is CASSYGTGGPLPYF. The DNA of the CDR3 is TGTGCCAGCAGTTACGGGACCGGGGGTCCGCTACCGTATTTT.

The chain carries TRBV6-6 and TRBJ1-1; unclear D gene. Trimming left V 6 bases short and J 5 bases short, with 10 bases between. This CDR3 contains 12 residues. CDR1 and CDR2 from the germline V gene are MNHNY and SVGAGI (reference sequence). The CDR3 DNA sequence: TGTGCCAGCAGCCGTCCGGGAACTGAAGCTTTCTTT. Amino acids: CASSRPGTEAFF.

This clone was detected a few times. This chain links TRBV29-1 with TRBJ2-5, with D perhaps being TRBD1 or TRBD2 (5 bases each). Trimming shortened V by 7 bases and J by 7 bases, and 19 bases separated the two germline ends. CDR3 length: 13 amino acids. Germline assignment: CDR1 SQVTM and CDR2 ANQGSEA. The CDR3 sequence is CSAGTRGRRTQYF. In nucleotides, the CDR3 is TGCAGCGCTGGGACCCGGGGACGGAGGACCCAGTACTTC.

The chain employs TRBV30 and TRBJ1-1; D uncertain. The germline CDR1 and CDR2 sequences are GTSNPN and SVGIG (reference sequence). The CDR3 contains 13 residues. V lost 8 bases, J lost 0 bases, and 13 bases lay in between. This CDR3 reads CAETAGMNTEAFF. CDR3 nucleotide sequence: TGTGCCGAAACGGCGGGGATGAACACTGAAGCTTTCTTT.

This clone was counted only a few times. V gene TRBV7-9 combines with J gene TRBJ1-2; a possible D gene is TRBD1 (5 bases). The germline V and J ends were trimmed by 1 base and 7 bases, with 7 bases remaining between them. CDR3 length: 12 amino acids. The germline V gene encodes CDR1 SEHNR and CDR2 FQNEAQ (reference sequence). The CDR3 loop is CASSLVQGGYTF. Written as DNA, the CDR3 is TGTGCCAGCAGCTTAGTTCAGGGTGGCTACACCTTC.

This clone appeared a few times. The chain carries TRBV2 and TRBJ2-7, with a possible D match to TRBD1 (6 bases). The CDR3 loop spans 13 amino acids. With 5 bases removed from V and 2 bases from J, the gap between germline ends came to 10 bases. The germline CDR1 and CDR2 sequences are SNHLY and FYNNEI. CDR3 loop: CASSRDTTYEQYF. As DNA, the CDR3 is TGTGCCAGCAGTAGGGACACCACCTACGAGCAGTACTTC.

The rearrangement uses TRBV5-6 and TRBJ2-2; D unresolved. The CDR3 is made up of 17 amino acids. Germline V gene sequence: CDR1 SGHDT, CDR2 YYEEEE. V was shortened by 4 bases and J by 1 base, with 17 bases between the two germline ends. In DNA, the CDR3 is TGTGCCAGCAGCGCCACCTTAAGCCTTGGGAACACCGGGGAGCTGTTTTTT. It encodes CASSATLSLGNTGELFF.

The CDR3 is CASSPVRDTEAFF. CDR3 DNA sequence: TGTGCCAGCAGCCCGGTCAGGGACACTGAAGCTTTCTTT. J is TRBJ1-1 and V is TRBV27, with D perhaps matching TRBD1 (5 bases). Trimming stripped 6 bases from V and 3 bases from J, with 11 bases between. Germline assignment: CDR1 MNHEY and CDR2 SMNVEV (reference sequence). There are 13 residues in the CDR3.